These T cell receptor beta chains were read from a single sample in a study of low-dose radiotherapy and immunotherapy resistance in tumors. TCRdb passed the reads through MiXCR, listing each CDR3 protein once. The table includes tens of thousands of distinct CDR3 sequences, more than 25% detected once. Sequences were derived from PBMCs, sampled before treatment. The receptors originated from a female donor with ovarian cancer. Both conserved end residues are part of each CDR3. Fields, in order: clone size, J gene, D gene, V gene, CDR3 DNA, CDR3 protein. The D gene is left open where the match is weak. The listing skips clone size in some rows; elsewhere it reads once, few, many or a size class.

>many|TRBJ1-2|.|TRBV10-3
TGTGCCATCAGTCTTCCCGGGGACTATGGCTACACCTTC
CAISLPGDYGYTF
>few|TRBJ1-3|.|TRBV6-6
TGTGCCAGCAGTTACTCAGAAACTGGAAACACCATATATTTT
CASSYSETGNTIYF
>.|TRBJ2-3|.|TRBV4-1
TGCGCCAGCAGCCAGCGGCTCACAGATACGCAGTATTTT
CASSQRLTDTQYF
>many|TRBJ2-7|.|TRBV4-1
TGCGCCAGCAGCCAAGCTTCTCAGGGCTACGAGCAGTACTTC
CASSQASQGYEQYF
>many|TRBJ1-2|.|TRBV2
TGTGCCAGCGGGGGGGGCAGCGGCTACACCTTC
CASGGGSGYTF
>.|TRBJ2-2|.|TRBV2
TGTGCCATTCCGGGGGGACAGGTCACCGGGGAGCTGTTTTTT
CAIPGGQVTGELFF
>.|TRBJ1-5|.|TRBV28
TGTGCCAGCAATCCAAACAGGGTTGGTCAGCCCCAGCATTTT
CASNPNRVGQPQHF
>many|TRBJ2-3|.|TRBV7-9
TGTGCCAGCAGCTTAGCGTCGGTACGATCAAATACGCAGTATTTT
CASSLASVRSNTQYF
>many|TRBJ2-2|.|TRBV11-3
TGTGCCAGCAGCCGGGAGTCCACCGGGGAGCTGTTTTTT
CASSRESTGELFF
>once|TRBJ2-7|.|TRBV24-1
TGTGCCACCAGTGATTTGGCCCTCCCCGACAGGTTGTGCGAGCAGTACTTC
CATSDLALPDRLCEQYF
>many|TRBJ1-4|.|TRBV7-2
TGTGCCAGCAGCTTAGCGCCCGGGGTCGGTGAAAAACTGTTTTTT
CASSLAPGVGEKLFF
>many|TRBJ1-5|.|TRBV4-3
TGCGCCAGCAGCCAAGCGAATCTAGTGGGCAATCAGCCCCAGCATTTT
CASSQANLVGNQPQHF
>many|TRBJ1-5|TRBD1|TRBV12-3/TRBV12-4
TGTGCCAGCAGTTCCACGTTCCAGGGGGTCAATCAGCCCCAGCATTTT
CASSSTFQGVNQPQHF
>many|TRBJ2-1|TRBD2|TRBV5-6
TGTGCCAGCAGCTTAAACGGGAGGGGCGATGAGCAGTTCTTC
CASSLNGRGDEQFF
>.|TRBJ1-5|.|TRBV5-6
TGTGCCAGCTTAGCGAGGGCAGTCCAAGGCAATCAGCCCCAGCATTTT
CASLARAVQGNQPQHF
>many|TRBJ2-1|.|TRBV6-2/TRBV6-3
TGTGCCAGCAGCCCCATCAAGATAAGTGAGCAGTTCTTC
CASSPIKISEQFF